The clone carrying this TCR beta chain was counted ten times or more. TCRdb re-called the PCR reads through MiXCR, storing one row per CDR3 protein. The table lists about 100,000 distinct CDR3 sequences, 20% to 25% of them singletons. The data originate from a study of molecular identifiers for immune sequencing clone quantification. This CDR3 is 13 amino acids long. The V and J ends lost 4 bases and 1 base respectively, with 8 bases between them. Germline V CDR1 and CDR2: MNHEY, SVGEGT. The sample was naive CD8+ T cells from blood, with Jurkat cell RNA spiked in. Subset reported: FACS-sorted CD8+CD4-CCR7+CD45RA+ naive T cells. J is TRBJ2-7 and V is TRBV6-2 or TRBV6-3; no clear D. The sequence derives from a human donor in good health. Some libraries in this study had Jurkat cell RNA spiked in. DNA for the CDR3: TGTGCCAGCAGTTCTGGTGCATCCTACGAGCAGTACTTC. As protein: CASSSGASYEQYF.